Described below is a single T cell receptor beta chain sequence and its context. This specimen belongs to a study of blood T cell repertoires in COVID-19. Background on the study: Samples representing acute and convalescent COVID-19 were sourced from the United States, Italy and Spain. T cells, B-cell-depleted T cells, or PBMCs supplied cDNA or gDNA.

The length of the CDR3 is 15 residues. Germline CDR1 is MDHEN and CDR2 is SYDVKM. Trimming stripped 7 bases from V and 3 bases from J, with 16 bases between. As originally analysed: Estimates of nucleated cell counts were drawn from the amplification of reference gene primers. Produced via immunoSEQ multiplex PCR; TCRdb's table is partial and in-frame only. V, J and clone size reflect that table, while D and trimming were determined from the DNA. This sample has a few hundred thousand clones, with roughly 84% found just once. The chain recombines TRBV28 with TRBJ1-5; TRBD1 is a possible D gene (6 bases). Sequences were obtained from peripheral blood. The TCR comes from a man aged 45-65 years who had recovered from COVID-19. The CDR3 spells CASTLGGPYNQPQHF. The CDR3 nucleotides read TGTGCCAGCACCCTAGGGGGACCGTACAATCAGCCCCAGCATTTT. The complete variable domain, with remaining parts taken from reference TRBV28 and TRBJ1-5, reads DVKVTQSSRYLVKRTGEKVFLECVQDMDHENMFWYRQDPGLGLRLIYFSYDVKMKEKGDIPEGYSVSREKKERFSLILESASTNQTSMYLCASTLGGPYNQPQHFGDGTRLSIL.